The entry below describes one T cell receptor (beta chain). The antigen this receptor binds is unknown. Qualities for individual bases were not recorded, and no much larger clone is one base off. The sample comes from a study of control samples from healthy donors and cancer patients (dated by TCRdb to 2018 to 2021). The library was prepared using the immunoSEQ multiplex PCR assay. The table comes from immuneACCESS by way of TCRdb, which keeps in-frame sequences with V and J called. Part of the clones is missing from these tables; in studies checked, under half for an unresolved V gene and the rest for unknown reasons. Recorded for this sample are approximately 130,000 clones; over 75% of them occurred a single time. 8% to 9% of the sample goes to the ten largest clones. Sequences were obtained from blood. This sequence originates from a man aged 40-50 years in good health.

The CDR3 corresponds to CASRDMGQYYNSPLHF. The sequenced DNA is TGTGCCAGCAGAGATATGGGGCAGTACTATAATTCACCCCTCCACTTT. This chain is built from TRBV7-2 and TRBJ1-6; TRBD1 is a possible D gene, resting on 5 matching bases. V gives up 6 bases and J gives up 3 bases, and the segment between their germline ends measures 15 bases. The CDR3 contains 16 residues, cysteine and phenylalanine counted. Just the 48-base CDR3 DNA is kept, in frame starting at base 1. The germline V gene specifies SGHTA as CDR1 and FQGNSA as CDR2.